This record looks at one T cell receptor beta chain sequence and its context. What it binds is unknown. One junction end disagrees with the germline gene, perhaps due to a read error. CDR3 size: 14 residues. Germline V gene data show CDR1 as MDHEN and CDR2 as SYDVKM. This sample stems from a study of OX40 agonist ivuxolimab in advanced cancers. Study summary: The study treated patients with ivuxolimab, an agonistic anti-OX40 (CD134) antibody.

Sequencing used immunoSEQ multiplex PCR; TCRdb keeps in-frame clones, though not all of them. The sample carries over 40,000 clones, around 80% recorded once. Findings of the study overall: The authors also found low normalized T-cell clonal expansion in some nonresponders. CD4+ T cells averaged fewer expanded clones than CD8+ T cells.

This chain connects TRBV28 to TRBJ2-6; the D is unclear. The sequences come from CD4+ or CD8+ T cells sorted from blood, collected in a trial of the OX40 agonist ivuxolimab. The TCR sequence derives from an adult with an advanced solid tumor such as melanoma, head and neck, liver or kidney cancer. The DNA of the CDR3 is TGTGCCAGCAGATTATCCTCTGGGGCCAACGTCCTGACTTTC. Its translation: CASRLSSGANVLTF.